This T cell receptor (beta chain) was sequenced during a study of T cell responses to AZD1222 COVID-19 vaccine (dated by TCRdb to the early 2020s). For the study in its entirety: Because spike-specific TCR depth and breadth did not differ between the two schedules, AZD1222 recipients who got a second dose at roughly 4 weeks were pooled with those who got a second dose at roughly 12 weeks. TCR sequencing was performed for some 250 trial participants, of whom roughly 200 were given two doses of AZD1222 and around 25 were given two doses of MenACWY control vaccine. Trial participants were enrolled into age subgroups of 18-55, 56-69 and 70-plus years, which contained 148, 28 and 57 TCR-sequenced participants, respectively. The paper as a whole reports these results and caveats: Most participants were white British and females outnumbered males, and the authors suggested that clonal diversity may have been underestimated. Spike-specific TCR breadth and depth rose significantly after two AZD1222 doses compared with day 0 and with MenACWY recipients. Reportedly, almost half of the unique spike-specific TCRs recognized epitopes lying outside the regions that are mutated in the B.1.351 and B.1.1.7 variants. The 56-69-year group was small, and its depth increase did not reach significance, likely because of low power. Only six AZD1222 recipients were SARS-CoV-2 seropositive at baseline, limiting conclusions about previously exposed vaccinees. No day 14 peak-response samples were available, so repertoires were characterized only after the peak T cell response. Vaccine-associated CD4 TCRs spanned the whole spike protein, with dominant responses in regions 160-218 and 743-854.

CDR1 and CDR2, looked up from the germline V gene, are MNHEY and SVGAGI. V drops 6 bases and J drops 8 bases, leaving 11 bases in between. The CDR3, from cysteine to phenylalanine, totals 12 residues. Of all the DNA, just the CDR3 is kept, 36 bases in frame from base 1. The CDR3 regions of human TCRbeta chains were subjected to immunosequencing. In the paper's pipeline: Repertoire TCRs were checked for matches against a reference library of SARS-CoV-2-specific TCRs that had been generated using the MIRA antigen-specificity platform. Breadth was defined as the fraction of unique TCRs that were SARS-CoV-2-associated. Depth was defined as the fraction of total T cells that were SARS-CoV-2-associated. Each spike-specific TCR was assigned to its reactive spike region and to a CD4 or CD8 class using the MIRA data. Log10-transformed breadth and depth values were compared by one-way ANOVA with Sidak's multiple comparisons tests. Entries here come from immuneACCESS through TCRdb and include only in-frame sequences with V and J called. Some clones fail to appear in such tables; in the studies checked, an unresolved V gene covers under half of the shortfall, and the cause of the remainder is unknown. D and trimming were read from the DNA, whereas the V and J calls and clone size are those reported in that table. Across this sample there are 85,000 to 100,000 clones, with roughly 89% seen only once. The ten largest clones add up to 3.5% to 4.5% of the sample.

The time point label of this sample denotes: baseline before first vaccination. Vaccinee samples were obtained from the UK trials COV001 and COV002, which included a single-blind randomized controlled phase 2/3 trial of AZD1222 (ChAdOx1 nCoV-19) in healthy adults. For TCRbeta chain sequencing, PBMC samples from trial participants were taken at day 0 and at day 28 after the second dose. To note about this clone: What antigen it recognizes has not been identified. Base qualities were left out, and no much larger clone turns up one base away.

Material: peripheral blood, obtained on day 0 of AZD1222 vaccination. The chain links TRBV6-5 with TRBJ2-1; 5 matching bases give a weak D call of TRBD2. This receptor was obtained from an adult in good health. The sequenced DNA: TGTGCCAGCAGGAATCCGAGGGATGAGCAGTTCTTC. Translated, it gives CASRNPRDEQFF.